This T cell receptor (beta chain) was documented in a study of blood T cell repertoires in COVID-19. Study as a whole: Material from acute and convalescent COVID-19 was sourced from the United States, Italy and Spain.

In the authors' methods: From reference gene primer amplification, estimates of nucleated cell counts were derived. Produced via immunoSEQ multiplex PCR; TCRdb's table is partial and in-frame only. V and J calls and clone size are copied from that table; D and trimming were computed from the DNA. The data show about 120,000 clones, 84% seen once. In assigning cohorts, the study relied on participant-reported clinical history. Germline V lookup: CDR1 LNHDA, CDR2 SQIVND (reference sequence). Trimming cost V 2 bases and J 3 bases; bases outside gene matches: 5. The CDR3 extends over 15 amino acids. The TCR originated in a woman in her twenties or thirties who had recovered from COVID-19. The sequenced material came from PBMCs or T cells enriched from blood (not recorded which). This chain uses TRBV19 with TRBJ2-7, with TRBD2 identical over 9 bases. CDR3 nucleotide sequence: TGTGCCAGTAGTATAAGAACTAGCGGGTTCTACGAGCAGTACTTC. It specifies CASSIRTSGFYEQYF.